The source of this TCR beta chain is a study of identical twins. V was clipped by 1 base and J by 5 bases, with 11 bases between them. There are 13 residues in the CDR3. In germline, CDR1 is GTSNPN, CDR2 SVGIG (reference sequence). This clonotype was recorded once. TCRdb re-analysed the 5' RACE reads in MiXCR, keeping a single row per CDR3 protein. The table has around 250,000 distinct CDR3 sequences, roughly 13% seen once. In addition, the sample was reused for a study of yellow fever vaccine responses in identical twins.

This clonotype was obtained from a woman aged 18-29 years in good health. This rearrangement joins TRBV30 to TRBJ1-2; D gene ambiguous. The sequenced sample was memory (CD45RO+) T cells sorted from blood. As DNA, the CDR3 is TGTGCCTGGAGTGCGGGGAACTTATATGGCTACACCTTC. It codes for CAWSAGNLYGYTF.